These T cell receptor beta chains were read from a single sample in a study of T cell responses to AZD1222 COVID-19 vaccine. The protocol was immunoSEQ multiplex PCR, while the TCRdb copy is restricted to in-frame clones and leaves out a portion. Here the sample spans 150,000 to 200,000 clones, approximately 94% being singletons. Sequences were derived from peripheral blood, sampled 28 days after the second AZD1222 dose. Receptors were obtained from an adult who received the AZD1222 COVID-19 vaccine. Both conserved end residues are part of each CDR3. The order of the fields is D gene, V gene, J gene, CDR3 protein. D genes are given only for firm matches.

D gene: TRBD2
V gene: TRBV19
J gene: TRBJ2-5
CDR3 protein: CASSMPTSGTQYF

D gene: NA
V gene: TRBV6-2/TRBV6-3
J gene: TRBJ2-5
CDR3 protein: CASSPLGTLYF

D gene: TRBD1
V gene: TRBV28
J gene: TRBJ1-2
CDR3 protein: CASSSGQGSGYTF

D gene: TRBD1
V gene: TRBV7-6
J gene: TRBJ1-6
CDR3 protein: CASSKDRVSGSPLHF

D gene: NA
V gene: TRBV29-1
J gene: TRBJ1-3
CDR3 protein: CSVEDPGRSGNTIYF

D gene: TRBD2
V gene: TRBV10-3
J gene: TRBJ2-3
CDR3 protein: CAIRRLAGELDTQYF

D gene: TRBD1
V gene: TRBV18
J gene: TRBJ1-2
CDR3 protein: CASSPPKPTGYGYTF

D gene: NA
V gene: TRBV20-1
J gene: TRBJ2-1
CDR3 protein: CSPSQDRLFF

D gene: TRBD2
V gene: TRBV28
J gene: TRBJ2-7
CDR3 protein: CASSLPQGIPLAGGPYEQYF

D gene: TRBD2
V gene: TRBV27
J gene: TRBJ2-1
CDR3 protein: CASSKTSGMWDEQFF

D gene: NA
V gene: TRBV13
J gene: TRBJ2-3
CDR3 protein: CASSPLLGADTQYF

D gene: NA
V gene: TRBV12-3/TRBV12-4
J gene: TRBJ2-7
CDR3 protein: CASSLNYEQYF

D gene: NA
V gene: TRBV7-9
J gene: TRBJ2-7
CDR3 protein: CASSRTYEQYF

D gene: NA
V gene: TRBV10-1
J gene: TRBJ2-4
CDR3 protein: CASSDRGRMDIQYF

D gene: NA
V gene: TRBV9
J gene: TRBJ2-2
CDR3 protein: CASSAFAPEAGNTGELFF

D gene: NA
V gene: TRBV7-9
J gene: TRBJ2-5
CDR3 protein: CASSLGKETQYF

D gene: TRBD2
V gene: TRBV11-3
J gene: TRBJ2-1
CDR3 protein: CASSPPGAGEDNEQFF

D gene: NA
V gene: TRBV19
J gene: TRBJ2-3
CDR3 protein: CASSKQDTDTQYF

D gene: TRBD1
V gene: TRBV28
J gene: TRBJ2-7
CDR3 protein: CASSTGDSYEQYF

D gene: NA
V gene: TRBV30
J gene: TRBJ2-5
CDR3 protein: CAWSVTETQYF

D gene: TRBD1
V gene: TRBV10-3
J gene: TRBJ1-2
CDR3 protein: CAIRGQGQNYGYTF

D gene: NA
V gene: TRBV5-4
J gene: TRBJ2-7
CDR3 protein: CASSTELSGPSVYEQYF

D gene: TRBD2
V gene: TRBV2
J gene: TRBJ2-5
CDR3 protein: CASSPTSGSGETQYF

D gene: TRBD1
V gene: TRBV6-2/TRBV6-3
J gene: TRBJ1-4
CDR3 protein: CASSRQGASEKLFF

D gene: NA
V gene: TRBV3-1/TRBV3-2
J gene: TRBJ1-2
CDR3 protein: CASSQGTRGYTF

D gene: NA
V gene: TRBV5-4
J gene: TRBJ1-2
CDR3 protein: CASRTRRGYTF

D gene: NA
V gene: TRBV10-3
J gene: TRBJ1-1
CDR3 protein: CAIRLDGGTEAFF

D gene: NA
V gene: TRBV19
J gene: TRBJ2-7
CDR3 protein: CASSRGGAGQREQYF

D gene: NA
V gene: TRBV6-5
J gene: TRBJ1-4
CDR3 protein: CASDSSDEKLFF

D gene: NA
V gene: TRBV29-1
J gene: TRBJ1-1
CDR3 protein: CSVEVGTAEAFF

D gene: TRBD1
V gene: TRBV2
J gene: TRBJ1-1
CDR3 protein: CASSENGGQLNTEAFF

D gene: NA
V gene: TRBV20-1
J gene: TRBJ2-7
CDR3 protein: CSAGAYEQYF

D gene: NA
V gene: TRBV7-2
J gene: TRBJ2-1
CDR3 protein: CASSFLDPAYNEQFF

D gene: NA
V gene: TRBV5-1
J gene: TRBJ1-5
CDR3 protein: CASSLGLSDSNQPQHF

D gene: TRBD1
V gene: TRBV2
J gene: TRBJ2-3
CDR3 protein: CASTRLQGTDTQYF

D gene: TRBD1
V gene: TRBV5-1
J gene: TRBJ2-3
CDR3 protein: CASRLTGWADTQYF

D gene: TRBD2
V gene: TRBV5-1
J gene: TRBJ2-3
CDR3 protein: CASSLDWGLAVQDTQYF

D gene: TRBD1
V gene: TRBV15
J gene: TRBJ2-3
CDR3 protein: CATSRDWGTGATAGDTQYF

D gene: NA
V gene: TRBV13
J gene: TRBJ2-2
CDR3 protein: CASSLGTEGAGELFF

D gene: NA
V gene: TRBV6-2/TRBV6-3
J gene: TRBJ2-4
CDR3 protein: CASSAGYNIQYF

D gene: TRBD2
V gene: TRBV11-2
J gene: TRBJ2-3
CDR3 protein: CASSPRTSATDTQYF

D gene: TRBD1
V gene: TRBV18
J gene: TRBJ2-1
CDR3 protein: CASSPDRGSSNEQFF

D gene: NA
V gene: TRBV19
J gene: TRBJ2-3
CDR3 protein: CASSIGDTQYF

D gene: NA
V gene: TRBV6-2/TRBV6-3
J gene: TRBJ1-1
CDR3 protein: CASSYSTKTEAFF

D gene: NA
V gene: TRBV30
J gene: TRBJ1-5
CDR3 protein: CAWSSARGSYSNQPQHF

D gene: TRBD1
V gene: TRBV6-5
J gene: TRBJ2-2
CDR3 protein: CASSYRQGVSGELFF

D gene: NA
V gene: TRBV2
J gene: TRBJ2-2
CDR3 protein: CASSEEGNPRNTGELFF

D gene: NA
V gene: TRBV27
J gene: TRBJ2-7
CDR3 protein: CASSRTGTYEQYF

D gene: NA
V gene: TRBV19
J gene: TRBJ2-2
CDR3 protein: CASSITDVRGHNTGELFF

D gene: NA
V gene: TRBV10-3
J gene: TRBJ1-1
CDR3 protein: CAIRGLSNTEAFF

D gene: NA
V gene: TRBV5-1
J gene: TRBJ1-1
CDR3 protein: CASSWGHSNTEAFF

D gene: TRBD2
V gene: TRBV7-2
J gene: TRBJ2-1
CDR3 protein: CASSLGRRREYYNEQFF

D gene: TRBD1
V gene: TRBV5-1
J gene: TRBJ2-2
CDR3 protein: CASSWGQGIGELFF

D gene: NA
V gene: TRBV7-2
J gene: TRBJ2-7
CDR3 protein: CASSSSTSYEQYF

D gene: TRBD1
V gene: TRBV28
J gene: TRBJ1-6
CDR3 protein: CASSPGTGLGSLHF